The source of this T cell receptor beta chain is a study of cytomegalovirus exposure and HLA in healthy donors. About the research overall: A later analysis reported the 100 to 150 validation repertoires used the same platform as the roughly 700 first-cohort repertoires.

Data came from immunoSEQ multiplex PCR; TCRdb stores just in-frame clones and leaves some out. The sample contains some 160,000 clones, more than 70% of which appear only once. This clone was found once. Its specificity is not known. The CDR3 totals 13 residues. The germline V gene has CDR1 SGHTS and CDR2 YDEGEE. Trimming pared 0 bases from V and 4 bases from J, leaving 7 bases between. Study conclusions and caveats: There were about 160 TCR beta chains listed as cytomegalovirus-associated. The classifier reportedly diagnosed cytomegalovirus status with high sensitivity and specificity. Three chains linked to CMV were shown in vitro to be specific for CMV antigens.

Input material: PBMCs. The rearrangement joins TRBV5-8 to TRBJ1-2; tentative D call: TRBD1 (5 bases). The sequence derives from a man younger than 35 in good health and CMV-seronegative. The CDR3 region is CASSLDRSYGYTF. The CDR3 DNA follows: TGTGCCAGCAGCTTGGACAGGTCCTATGGCTACACCTTC.